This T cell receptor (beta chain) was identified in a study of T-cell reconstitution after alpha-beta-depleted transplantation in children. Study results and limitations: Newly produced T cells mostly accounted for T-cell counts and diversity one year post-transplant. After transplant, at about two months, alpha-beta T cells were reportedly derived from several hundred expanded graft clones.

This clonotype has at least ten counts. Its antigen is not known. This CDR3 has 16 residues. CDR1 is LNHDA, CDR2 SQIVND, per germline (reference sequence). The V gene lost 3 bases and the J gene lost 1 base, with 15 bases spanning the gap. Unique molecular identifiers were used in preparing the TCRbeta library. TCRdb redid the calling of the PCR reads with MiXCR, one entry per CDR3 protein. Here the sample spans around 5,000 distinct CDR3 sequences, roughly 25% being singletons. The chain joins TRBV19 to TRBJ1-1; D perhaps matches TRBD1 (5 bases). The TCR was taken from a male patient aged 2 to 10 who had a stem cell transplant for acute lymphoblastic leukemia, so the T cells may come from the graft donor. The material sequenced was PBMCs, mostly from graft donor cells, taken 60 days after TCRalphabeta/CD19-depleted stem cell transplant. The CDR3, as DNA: TGTGCCAGTAGTATCGGTTGGGGTGGGGGGAACACTGAAGCTTTCTTT. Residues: CASSIGWGGGNTEAFF.